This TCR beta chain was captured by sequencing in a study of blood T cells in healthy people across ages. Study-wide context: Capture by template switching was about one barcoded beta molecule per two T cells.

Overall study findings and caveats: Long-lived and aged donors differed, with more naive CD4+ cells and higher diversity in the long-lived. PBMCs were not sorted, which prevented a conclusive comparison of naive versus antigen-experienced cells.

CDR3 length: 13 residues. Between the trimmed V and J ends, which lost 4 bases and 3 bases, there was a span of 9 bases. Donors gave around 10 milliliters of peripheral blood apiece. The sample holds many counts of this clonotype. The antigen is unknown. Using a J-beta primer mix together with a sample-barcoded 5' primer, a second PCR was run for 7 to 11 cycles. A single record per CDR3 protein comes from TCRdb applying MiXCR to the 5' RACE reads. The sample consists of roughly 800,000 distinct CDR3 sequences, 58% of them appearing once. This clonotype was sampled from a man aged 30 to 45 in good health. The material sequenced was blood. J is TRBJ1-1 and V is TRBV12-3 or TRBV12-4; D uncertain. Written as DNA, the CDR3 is TGTGCCAGCAGTTCCAACCGACACACTGAAGCTTTCTTT. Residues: CASSSNRHTEAFF.